This entry lists 23 T cell receptor beta chains sequenced from one sample in a study of blood T cell repertoires in COVID-19. Sequencing was performed with immunoSEQ multiplex PCR; in TCRdb, only in-frame clones are kept and a portion is missing. The sample lists hundreds of thousands of clones, around 83% seen once, with 8% to 10% in the top ten. The sample taken for sequencing was peripheral blood. Source of these receptors: a woman in her 50s with acute or convalescent COVID-19.

This clone was detected only once. This rearrangement joins TRBV5-4 to TRBJ1-4; D gene uncertain. Germline CDR1 reads SGHNT; CDR2 reads YYREEE (reference sequence). This CDR3 has 14 amino acids. V lost 3 bases and J lost 2, with 8 bases in between. The CDR3 reads CASSSSGTNEKLFF. The CDR3 coding sequence is TGTGCCAGCAGCTCCTCGGGGACTAATGAAAAACTGTTTTTT. Full variable domain (outside the CDR3, taken from reference TRBV5-4 and TRBJ1-4): ETGVTQSPTHLIKTRGQQVTLRCSSQSGHNTVSWYQQALGQGPQFIFQYYREEENGRGNFPPRFSGLQFPNYSSELNVNALELDDSALYLCASSSSGTNEKLFFGSGTQLSVL.

This clone was seen a few times. The chain combines TRBV19 with TRBJ1-2; D gene unclear. This CDR3 has 15 amino acids. In germline, CDR1 is LNHDA, CDR2 SQIVND (reference sequence). The V gene lost 3 bases and the J gene lost 6 bases, with 17 bases spanning the gap. Written as DNA, the CDR3 is TGTGCCAGTAGTATTGGTGCGGATATTATCGATGGCTACACCTTC. It codes for CASSIGADIIDGYTF.

The chain is built from TRBV5-8 and TRBJ1-3; no clear D gene. The CDR3 spans 13 residues. Germline V gene sequence: CDR1 SGHTS, CDR2 YDEGEE. V was cut by 4 bases and J by 2 bases, with 7 bases left in between. The CDR3 loop is CASSRVAGNTIYF. CDR3 sequence (DNA): TGTGCCAGCAGCCGGGTGGCTGGAAACACCATATATTTT.

V is TRBV9 and J is TRBJ2-1; the D gene is possibly TRBD2 (6 bases). Germline assignment: CDR1 SGDLS and CDR2 YYNGEE. Trimming removed 2 bases from V and 10 bases from J, with 16 bases in between. The length of the CDR3 is 14 residues. This CDR3 reads CASSVGGTPREQFF. CDR3 nucleotides: TGTGCCAGCAGCGTCGGAGGGACCCCCAGGGAGCAGTTCTTC.

The CDR3 region is CASSLRTDTLVSGNTIYF. In DNA form, the CDR3 reads TGTGCCAGCTCCCTAAGGACAGACACACTAGTCTCTGGAAACACCATATATTTT. V usage is TRBV19 and J usage is TRBJ1-3; a possible D gene is TRBD1 (6 bases). Germline CDR1 and CDR2: LNHDA and SQIVND (reference sequence). V lost 9 bases and J 0 bases, leaving 24 bases between the germline ends. The CDR3 is 18 amino acids.

This clone was observed once. The chain has TRBV7-2 and TRBJ2-1; D is perhaps TRBD2 (6 bases). Germline loops: CDR1 SGHTA, CDR2 FQGNSA. The CDR3 sequence is 15 residues long. V lost 5 bases to trimming and J lost 5 bases, with 16 bases between them. Written as DNA, the CDR3 is TGTGCCAGCAGCCAGTCGGGGGAGCGGCACAATGAGCAGTTCTTC. Encoded protein: CASSQSGERHNEQFF.

The sample holds one count of this clone. This chain joins TRBV6-6 and TRBJ1-6; perhaps TRBD1 as D (5 bases). V dropped 4 bases and J dropped 7 bases, with 8 bases sitting between them. The germline V gene encodes CDR1 MNHNY and CDR2 SVGAGI (reference sequence). This CDR3 region has 13 residues. CDR3: CASSSTGNSPLHF. The CDR3 nucleotides are TGTGCCAGCAGTTCCACAGGAAATTCACCCCTCCACTTT.

This chain joins TRBV30 and TRBJ2-5; TRBD2 agrees at 8 bases. CDR3 size: 13 residues. The germline CDR1 and CDR2 sequences are GTSNPN and SVGIG (reference sequence). V shed 0 bases, J shed 5 bases, and the junction held 2 bases outside the gene matches. The CDR3 DNA is TGTGCCTGGAGTGTGTCGGGGGGGGAGACCCAGTACTTC. Translating it yields CAWSVSGGETQYF.

The rearrangement links TRBV19 to TRBJ2-7; possibly TRBD2 for D (5 bases). The V end was cut by 1 base, the J end by 4 bases, with 17 bases between. Germline V gene data show CDR1 as LNHDA and CDR2 as SQIVND (reference sequence). The CDR3 spans 16 residues. The CDR3 nucleotides read TGTGCCAGTAGTATAGGGATGGAAGCGGTAAGTTACGAGCAGTACTTC. The encoded protein is CASSIGMEAVSYEQYF. Variable domain in full (rest from reference TRBV19 and TRBJ2-7): DGGITQSPKYLFRKEGQNVTLSCEQNLNHDAMYWYRQDPGQGLRLIYYSQIVNDFQKGDIAEGYSVSREKKESFPLTVTSAQKNPTAFYLCASSIGMEAVSYEQYFGPGTRLTVT.

This rearrangement joins TRBV6-5 to TRBJ1-1; no clear D gene. Germline V gene lookup returns CDR1 MNHEY and CDR2 SVGAGI. Trimming shortened V by 0 bases and J by 4 bases, and 15 bases separated the two germline ends. The CDR3 sequence is 16 residues long. The DNA for the CDR3 is TGTGCCAGCAGTTACTCAACGGTTATGGGAGGCACTGAAGCTTTCTTT. This encodes CASSYSTVMGGTEAFF.

This clone was observed a few times. The V gene is TRBV2, the J gene TRBJ2-7, with 7 bases aligning to TRBD2. This CDR3 is built from 16 residues. With 5 bases clipped from V and 5 bases from J, the junction kept 15 bases outside the gene matches. CDR1 and CDR2 from the germline V gene are SNHLY and FYNNEI. CDR3 region: CASSSASSGLLNEQYF. The CDR3 nucleotides are TGTGCCAGCAGTTCTGCCTCTAGCGGACTCCTGAACGAGCAGTACTTC.

The J gene is TRBJ2-1, the V gene TRBV24-1, with 7 bases that match TRBD1. CDR1 is KGHDR and CDR2 is SFDVKD in the germline V gene. V lost 4 bases and J lost 7; bases outside the gene matches: 3. This CDR3 has 13 amino acids. The CDR3 bases are TGTGCCACCAGTGACCCGACAGGGAATGAGCAGTTCTTC. Amino acids: CATSDPTGNEQFF.

The CDR3 loop is CASKETGGTYEQYF. CDR3 DNA sequence: TGTGCCAGCAAGGAGACAGGGGGCACCTACGAGCAGTACTTC. The chain joins TRBV2 to TRBJ2-7; 10 positions agree with TRBD1. V gave up 7 bases and J gave up 2 bases; unmatched junction bases: 5. Germline V CDR1 and CDR2: SNHLY, FYNNEI. The CDR3 runs 14 residues.

This chain joins TRBV5-1 and TRBJ2-1, with D maybe TRBD1 (6 bases). Trimming took 7 bases from V and 7 from J, leaving 12 bases between them. Germline V gene data show CDR1 as SGHRS and CDR2 as YFSETQ. The CDR3 consists of 12 residues. CDR3 residues: CASGPGENEQFF. Here the CDR3 DNA reads TGCGCCAGCGGCCCAGGGGAAAATGAGCAGTTCTTC.

The chain links TRBV3-1 (or the pseudogene TRBV3-2) to TRBJ2-2, with D possibly being TRBD2 (5 bases). The V gene lost 5 bases and the J gene lost 1 base, with 17 bases spanning the gap. The CDR3 runs to 17 residues. CDR1 is LGHDT, CDR2 YNNKEL, per germline (reference sequence). The CDR3 DNA reads as TGTGCCAGCAGCTCCATCATGAGGGCCGAGAACACCGGGGAGCTGTTTTTT. Translation gives CASSSIMRAENTGELFF.

This chain links TRBV10-2 with TRBJ2-7, with D unresolved. The CDR3 is 11 residues long. Germline V gene data show CDR1 as WSHSY and CDR2 as SAAADI. Trimming pared 6 bases from V and 4 bases from J, leaving 7 bases between. The CDR3 here is CASRQQYEQYF. In DNA, the CDR3 is TGCGCCAGCAGACAACAATACGAGCAGTACTTC.

V and J are TRBV5-1 and TRBJ2-3; TRBD2 matches 9 bases. The V gene's germline CDR1 is SGHRS and CDR2 YFSETQ. This CDR3 has 15 residues. V gave up 0 bases and J gave up 5 bases; unmatched junction bases: 4. CDR3 amino acids: CASSLGGRAGDTQYF. In DNA, the CDR3 is TGCGCCAGCAGCTTGGGCGGGAGGGCCGGAGATACGCAGTATTTT.

This clone was counted between two and nine times. The chain joins TRBV7-9 to TRBJ2-2; 7 bases agree with TRBD1. CDR1 SEHNR and CDR2 FQNEAQ come from the germline V gene (reference sequence). This CDR3 comprises 15 residues. V shed 4 bases and J 6 bases; nucleotides not matched to a gene: 8. CDR3 sequence (DNA): TGTGCCAGCAGCTCATTCAGGACAGGCGCCGGGGAGCTGTTTTTT. Amino acids: CASSSFRTGAGELFF.

V is TRBV28 and J is TRBJ2-3; TRBD2 aligns across 12 bases. Per germline, CDR1 MDHEN and CDR2 SYDVKM. V gave up 6 bases and J gave up 8 bases; unmatched junction bases: 18. The CDR3 loop spans 18 amino acids. CDR3 amino acids: CASSPGFRTSGKWGTQYF. DNA for the CDR3: TGTGCCAGCAGCCCAGGTTTCCGGACTAGCGGGAAGTGGGGTACGCAGTATTTT.

V is TRBV18 and J is TRBJ2-4, with 9 bases fitting TRBD1. V shed 2 bases and J 4 bases; nucleotides not matched to a gene: 9. Germline-derived CDR1 and CDR2 are KGHSH and LQKENI. CDR3 length equals 17 residues. In nucleotides, the CDR3 is TGTGCCAGCTCACCAGTCCCGGGACAGGGTTCAAAAAACATTCAGTACTTC. It is translated as CASSPVPGQGSKNIQYF.

The V call is TRBV29-1, the J call TRBJ2-1, with D perhaps TRBD2 (7 bases). CDR3 size: 15 residues. V lost 1 base and J 8 bases, leaving 18 bases between the germline ends. Germline assignment: CDR1 SQVTM and CDR2 ANQGSEA. The DNA for the CDR3 is TGCAGCGTTGAAGGGGGGAGGGGGAGTAGAGATGAGCAGTTCTTC. This gives the protein CSVEGGRGSRDEQFF.

The chain recombines TRBV5-1 with TRBJ2-1; the match to TRBD2 covers 9 bases. The J segment lost 4 bases and the V segment lost 1 base, leaving 9 bases of the junction unmatched. CDR3 length equals 17 residues. Germline lookup yields CDR1 SGHRS and CDR2 YFSETQ. The CDR3 is CASSLLPSSGTYNEQFF. The CDR3 DNA is TGCGCCAGCAGCTTGCTCCCTTCTAGCGGGACTTACAATGAGCAGTTCTTC.

The chain recombines TRBV6-6 with TRBJ2-4; D not certain. The V end lost 5 bases, the J end lost 0 bases, and 14 bases lay between the germline ends. CDR1 and CDR2 (germline): MNHNY, SVGAGI (reference sequence). The CDR3 spans 16 residues. CDR3 amino acids: CASSPDRPGAKNIQYF. The CDR3 region has the DNA TGTGCCAGCAGTCCTGACCGGCCAGGAGCCAAAAACATTCAGTACTTC.